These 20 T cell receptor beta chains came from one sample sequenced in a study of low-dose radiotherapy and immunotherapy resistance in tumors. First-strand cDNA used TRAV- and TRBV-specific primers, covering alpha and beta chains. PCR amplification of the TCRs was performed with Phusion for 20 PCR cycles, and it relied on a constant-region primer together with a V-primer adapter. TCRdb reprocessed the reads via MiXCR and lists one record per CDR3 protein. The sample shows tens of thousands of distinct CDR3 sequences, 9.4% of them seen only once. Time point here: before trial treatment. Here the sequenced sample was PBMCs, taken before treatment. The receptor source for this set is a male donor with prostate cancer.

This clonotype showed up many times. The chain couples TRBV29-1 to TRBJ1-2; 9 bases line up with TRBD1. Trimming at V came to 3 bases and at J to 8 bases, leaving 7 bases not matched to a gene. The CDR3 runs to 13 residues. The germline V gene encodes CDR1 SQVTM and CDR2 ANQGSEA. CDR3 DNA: TGCAGCGTTGATGGACAGGGGACTCTCGGCTACACCTTC. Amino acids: CSVDGQGTLGYTF.

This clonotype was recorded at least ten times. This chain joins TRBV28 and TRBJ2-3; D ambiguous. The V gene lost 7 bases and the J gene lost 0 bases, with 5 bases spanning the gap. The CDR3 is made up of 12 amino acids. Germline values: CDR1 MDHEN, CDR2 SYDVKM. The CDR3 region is CASIGSTDTQYF. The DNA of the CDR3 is TGTGCCAGCATAGGGAGCACAGATACGCAGTATTTT. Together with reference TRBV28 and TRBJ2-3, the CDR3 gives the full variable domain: DVKVTQSSRYLVKRTGEKVFLECVQDMDHENMFWYRQDPGLGLRLIYFSYDVKMKEKGDIPEGYSVSREKKERFSLILESASTNQTSMYLCASIGSTDTQYFGPGTRLTVL.

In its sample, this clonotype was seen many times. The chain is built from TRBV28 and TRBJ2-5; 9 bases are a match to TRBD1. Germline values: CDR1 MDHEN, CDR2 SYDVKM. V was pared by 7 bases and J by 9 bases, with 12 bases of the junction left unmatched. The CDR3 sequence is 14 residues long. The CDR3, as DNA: TGTGCCAGCACCCCCCGGGACAGGGTAGTGTCCCAGTACTTC. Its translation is CASTPRDRVVSQYF.

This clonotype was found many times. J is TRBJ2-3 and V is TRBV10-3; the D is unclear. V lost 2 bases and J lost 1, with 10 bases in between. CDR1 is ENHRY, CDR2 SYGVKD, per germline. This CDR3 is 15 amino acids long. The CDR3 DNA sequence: TGTGCCATCAGTGAGCGGGCTGACGGCACAGATACGCAGTATTTT. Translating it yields CAISERADGTDTQYF.

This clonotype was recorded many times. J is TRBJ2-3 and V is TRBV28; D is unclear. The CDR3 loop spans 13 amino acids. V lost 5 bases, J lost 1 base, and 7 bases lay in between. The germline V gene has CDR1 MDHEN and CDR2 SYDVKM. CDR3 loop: CASSIRRTDTQYF. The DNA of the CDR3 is TGTGCCAGCAGTATACGACGCACAGATACGCAGTATTTT.

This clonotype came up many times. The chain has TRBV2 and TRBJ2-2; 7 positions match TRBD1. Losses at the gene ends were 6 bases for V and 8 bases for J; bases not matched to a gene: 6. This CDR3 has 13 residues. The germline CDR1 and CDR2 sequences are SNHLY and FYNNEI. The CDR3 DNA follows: TGTGCCAGCAGGGCAGGGGGTGAAGGGGAGCTGTTTTTT. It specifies CASRAGGEGELFF.

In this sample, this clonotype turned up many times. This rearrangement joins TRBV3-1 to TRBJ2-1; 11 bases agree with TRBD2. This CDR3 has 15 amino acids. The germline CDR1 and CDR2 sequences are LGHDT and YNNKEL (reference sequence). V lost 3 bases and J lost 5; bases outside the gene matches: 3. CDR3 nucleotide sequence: TGTGCCAGCAGCCATCTAGCGGGAGGAAACAATGAGCAGTTCTTC. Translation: CASSHLAGGNNEQFF.

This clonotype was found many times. CDR3 nucleotide sequence: TGTGCCAGCAGCAGGCTAGCGGGAGTAAAAGAGACCCAGTACTTC. Translation: CASSRLAGVKETQYF. The chain links TRBV5-5 to TRBJ2-5; 10 positions agree with TRBD2. Germline trimming cut 4 bases from V and 3 bases from J; bases unmatched to any gene: 6. Germline-derived CDR1 and CDR2 are SGHKS and YYEKEE (reference sequence). The CDR3 contains 15 residues.

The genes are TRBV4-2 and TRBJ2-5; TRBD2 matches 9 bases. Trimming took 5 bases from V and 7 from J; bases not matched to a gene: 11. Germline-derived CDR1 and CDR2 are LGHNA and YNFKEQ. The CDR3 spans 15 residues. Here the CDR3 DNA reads TGTGCCAGCAGCGAAGCGGTAGCGGGGGTTTCGACCCAGTACTTC. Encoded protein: CASSEAVAGVSTQYF.

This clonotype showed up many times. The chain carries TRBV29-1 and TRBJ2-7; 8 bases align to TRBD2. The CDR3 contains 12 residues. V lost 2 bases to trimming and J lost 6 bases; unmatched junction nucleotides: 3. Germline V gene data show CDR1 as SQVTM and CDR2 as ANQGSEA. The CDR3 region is CSVERTSSEQYF. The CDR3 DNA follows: TGCAGCGTTGAAAGGACTAGCAGCGAGCAGTACTTC.

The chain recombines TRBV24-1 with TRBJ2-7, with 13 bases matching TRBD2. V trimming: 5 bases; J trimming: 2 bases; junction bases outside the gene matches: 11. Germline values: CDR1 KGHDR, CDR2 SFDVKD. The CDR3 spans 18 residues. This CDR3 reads CATSGQPGTSGTTYEQYF. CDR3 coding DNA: TGTGCCACCAGTGGGCAACCAGGGACTAGCGGGACCACCTACGAGCAGTACTTC.

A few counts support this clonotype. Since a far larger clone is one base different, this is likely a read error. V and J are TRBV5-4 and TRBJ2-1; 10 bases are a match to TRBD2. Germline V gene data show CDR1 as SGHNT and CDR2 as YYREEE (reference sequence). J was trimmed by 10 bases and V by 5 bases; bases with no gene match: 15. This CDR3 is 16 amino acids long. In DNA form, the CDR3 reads TGTGCCAGCAGGCCCAGCCAGCGGGAGGGCCTCAACGAGCAGTTCTTC. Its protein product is CASRPSQREGLNEQFF.

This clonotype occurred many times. Here the CDR3 DNA reads TGTGCCAGCAGTGGGCAAGGTGGTGGGAGCAATCAGCCCCAGCATTTT. It codes for CASSGQGGGSNQPQHF. The rearrangement links TRBV2 to TRBJ1-5; no firm D call. CDR1 is SNHLY, CDR2 FYNNEI, per germline. The CDR3 loop spans 16 amino acids. Deletions cut 4 bases from V and 1 base from J, with 14 bases between.

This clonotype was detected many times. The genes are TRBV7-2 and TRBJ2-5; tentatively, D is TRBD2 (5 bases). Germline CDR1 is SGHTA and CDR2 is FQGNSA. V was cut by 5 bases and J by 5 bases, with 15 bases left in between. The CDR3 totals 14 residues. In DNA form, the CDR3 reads TGTGCCAGCAGCCCACGAGGGATGGGTGAGACCCAGTACTTC. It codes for CASSPRGMGETQYF.

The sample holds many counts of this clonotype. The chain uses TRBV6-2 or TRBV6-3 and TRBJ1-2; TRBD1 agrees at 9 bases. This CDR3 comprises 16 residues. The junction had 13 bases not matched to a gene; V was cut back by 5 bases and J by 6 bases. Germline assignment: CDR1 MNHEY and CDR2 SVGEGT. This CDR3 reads CASSAPPGTGLNGYTF. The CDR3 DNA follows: TGTGCCAGCAGTGCACCTCCCGGGACAGGGTTAAATGGCTACACCTTC.

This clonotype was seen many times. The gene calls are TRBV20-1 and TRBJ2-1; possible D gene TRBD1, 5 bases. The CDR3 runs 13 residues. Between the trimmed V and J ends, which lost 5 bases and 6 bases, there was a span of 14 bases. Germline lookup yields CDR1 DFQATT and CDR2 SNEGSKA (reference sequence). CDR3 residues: CSAPPGWFNEQFF. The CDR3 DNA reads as TGCAGTGCTCCACCAGGGTGGTTCAATGAGCAGTTCTTC.

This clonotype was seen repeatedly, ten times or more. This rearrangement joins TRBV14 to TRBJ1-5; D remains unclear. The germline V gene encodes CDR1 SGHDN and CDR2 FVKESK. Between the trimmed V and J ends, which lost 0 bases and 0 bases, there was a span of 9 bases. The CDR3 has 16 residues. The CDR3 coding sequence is TGTGCCAGCAGCCAAGATGGGCTTTATAGCAATCAGCCCCAGCATTTT. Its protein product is CASSQDGLYSNQPQHF.

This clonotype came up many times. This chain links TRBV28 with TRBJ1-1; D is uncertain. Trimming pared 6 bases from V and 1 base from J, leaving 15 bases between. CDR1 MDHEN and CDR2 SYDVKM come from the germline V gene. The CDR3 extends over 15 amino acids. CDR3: CASSPLGNRNTEAFF. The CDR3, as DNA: TGTGCCAGCAGCCCGTTGGGTAATCGGAACACTGAAGCTTTCTTT.

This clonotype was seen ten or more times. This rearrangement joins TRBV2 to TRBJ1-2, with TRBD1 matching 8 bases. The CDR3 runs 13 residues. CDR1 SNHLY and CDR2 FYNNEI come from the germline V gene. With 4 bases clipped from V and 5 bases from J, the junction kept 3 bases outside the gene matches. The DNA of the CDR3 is TGTGCCAGCAGTGCTCAGGGGGCGTATGGCTACACCTTC. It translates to CASSAQGAYGYTF.

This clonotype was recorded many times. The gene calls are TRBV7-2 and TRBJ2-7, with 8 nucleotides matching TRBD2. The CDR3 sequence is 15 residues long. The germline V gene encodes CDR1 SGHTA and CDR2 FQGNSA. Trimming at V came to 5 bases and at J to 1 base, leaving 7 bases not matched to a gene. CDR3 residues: CASSRAGRGSYEQYF. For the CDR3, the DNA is TGTGCCAGCAGCCGGGCCGGGAGGGGATCCTACGAGCAGTACTTC.